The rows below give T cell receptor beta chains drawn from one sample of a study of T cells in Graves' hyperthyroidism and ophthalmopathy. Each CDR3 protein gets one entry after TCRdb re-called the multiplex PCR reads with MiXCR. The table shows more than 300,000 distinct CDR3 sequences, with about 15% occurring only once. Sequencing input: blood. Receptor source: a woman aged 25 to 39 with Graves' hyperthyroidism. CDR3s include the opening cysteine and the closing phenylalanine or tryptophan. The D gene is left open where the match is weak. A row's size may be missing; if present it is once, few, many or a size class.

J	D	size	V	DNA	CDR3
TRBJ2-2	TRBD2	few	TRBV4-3	TGCGCCAGCAGCAGCGGGACCGCTACCGGGGAGCTGTTTTTT	CASSSGTATGELFF
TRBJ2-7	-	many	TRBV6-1	TGTGCCAGCAGCTCCGGACCTTCCTACGAGCAGTACTTC	CASSSGPSYEQYF
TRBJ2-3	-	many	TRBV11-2	TGTGCCAGCAGCCCTGATAGCGCACGCACAGATACGCAGTATTTT	CASSPDSARTDTQYF
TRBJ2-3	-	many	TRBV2	TGTGCCAGCACCGAGAGGGGCACAGATACGCAGTATTTT	CASTERGTDTQYF
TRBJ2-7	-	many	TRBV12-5	TGTGCTAGTGGTTTGGTCAGGACCTACGAGCAGTACTTC	CASGLVRTYEQYF
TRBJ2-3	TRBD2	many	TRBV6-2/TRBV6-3	TGTGCAGCGGGTAGCGGGAGTTGGGATACGCAGTATTTT	CAAGSGSWDTQYF
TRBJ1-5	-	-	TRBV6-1	TGTGCCAGCAGTCCCCTGGGTAGGGGCGGCAATCAGCCCCAGCATTTT	CASSPLGRGGNQPQHF
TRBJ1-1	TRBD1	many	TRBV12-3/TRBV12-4	TGTGCCAGCACCCCACAGTCCCGCCGGACAGGGGAATTCGCTGAAGCTTTCTTT	CASTPQSRRTGEFAEAFF
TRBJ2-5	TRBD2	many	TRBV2	TGTGCCAGCAGTGAAGCGCTGCTAGCGGGCCGTCTTGGGACCCAGTACTTC	CASSEALLAGRLGTQYF
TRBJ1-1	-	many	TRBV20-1	TGCAGTGCCCGGAGGCAGGGGCCGAGAGGGACTGAAGCTTTCTTT	CSARRQGPRGTEAFF
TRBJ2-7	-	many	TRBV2	TGTGCCAGCAGTAATGAGAGAGGCGCCCCGTCCGAGCAGTACTTC	CASSNERGAPSEQYF
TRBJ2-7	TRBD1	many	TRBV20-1	TGCAGTGCCAGGCCTGGGACAGGGGGAATCTACGAGCAGTACTTC	CSARPGTGGIYEQYF
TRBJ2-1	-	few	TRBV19	TGTGCCAGTAGTATAGGTCCGGGCTCCTACAATGAGCAGTTCTTC	CASSIGPGSYNEQFF
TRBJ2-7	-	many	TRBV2	TGTGCCAGCAGCGGGACGGCCTACGAGCAGTACTTC	CASSGTAYEQYF
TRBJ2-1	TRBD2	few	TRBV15	TGTGCCACCAGCAGGGGACTAGCGGGAGGACGGAATGAGCAGTTCTTC	CATSRGLAGGRNEQFF
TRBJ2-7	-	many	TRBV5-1	TGCGCCAGCAGCTTCTTCGGGCAGGCTTTGGACGAGCAGTACTTC	CASSFFGQALDEQYF
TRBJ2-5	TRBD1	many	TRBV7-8	TGTGCCAGCAGCTTACCCTGGGACAGGACTAAGAAGACCCAGTACTTC	CASSLPWDRTKKTQYF
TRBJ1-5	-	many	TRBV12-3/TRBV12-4	TGTGCCAGCAGTTTAGGGGACACCAGTCAGCCCCAGCATTTT	CASSLGDTSQPQHF
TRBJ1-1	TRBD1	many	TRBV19	TGTGCCAGTTTGTGGACAGGAGAGAACACTGAAGCTTTCTTT	CASLWTGENTEAFF
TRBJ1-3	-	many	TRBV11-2	TGTGCCAGCAGCTTAGGTTCCGTCTCTGGAAACACCATATATTTT	CASSLGSVSGNTIYF